The clone carrying this T cell receptor beta chain was counted a single time. The data were taken from a study of blood T cell repertoires in COVID-19. Overall study context: From the United States, Italy and Spain came samples of acute and convalescent COVID-19. Sources were T cells, B-cell-depleted T cells, or PBMCs; the material itself was cDNA or gDNA.

Seattle enrolled patients during active infection and tracked them longitudinally. As originally analysed: Reference gene primer amplification gave nucleated cell count estimates. The data were produced by immunoSEQ multiplex PCR, yet TCRdb's version contains in-frame clones alone and is incomplete. V and J calls and clone size are copied from that table; D and trimming were computed from the DNA. The sample comprises about 500,000 clones, 89% of which are singletons, and roughly 0.84% rests with the top ten. The V segment lost 6 bases and the J segment 6 bases; nucleotides outside the gene matches: 3. This CDR3 has 12 amino acids. The germline V gene has CDR1 SQVTM and CDR2 ANQGSEA.

This clonotype originated in a man aged 18 to 29 with COVID-19, enrolled during active disease. The chain joins TRBV29-1 to TRBJ2-2; 8 bases align to TRBD1. Sequencing input: peripheral blood. CDR3 amino acids: CSVEGQAGELFF. The DNA for the CDR3 is TGCAGCGTAGAGGGACAGGCCGGGGAGCTGTTTTTT.